This T cell receptor beta chain was profiled in a study of T-cell memory formation after mild COVID-19. The study, taken as a whole, reports: Contracting clones localized mainly to CM and EM when CD4+ and mainly to EMRA when CD8+. The appearance of some responding clones in pre-infection memory suggested that cross-reactive memory joined. Clones contracting day 15 to 85 were balanced CD4/CD8; later expanders leaned CD4+.

This clonotype was observed a few times. Its antigen is unknown. A single record per CDR3 protein comes from TCRdb applying MiXCR to the 5' RACE reads. Here the sample spans about 290,000 distinct CDR3 sequences, roughly 18% being singletons. The receptor was derived from a man younger than 35 who had mild COVID-19 (a few samples of this study predate the infection). Cell type and time point are not known. The sequenced sample was PBMCs or a T cell subset sorted from them (not recorded which).

Here the CDR3 DNA reads TGTGCCAGCTCCGGGCGGGGGGGCCTTGAGGAGCAGTTCTTC. It encodes CASSGRGGLEEQFF. The V gene is TRBV7-8, the J gene TRBJ2-1; 9 bases are a match to TRBD2. CDR1 SGHVS and CDR2 FQNEAQ come from the germline V gene. This CDR3 is 14 amino acids long. J lost 10 bases, V lost 8 bases, and 12 bases had no gene match.